The rows below give T cell receptor beta chains drawn from one sample of a study of CD8 T cells in ankylosing spondylitis. One entry per CDR3 protein results from TCRdb running MiXCR on the 5' RACE reads. Found here are about 130,000 distinct CDR3 sequences, around 15% of them singletons; the top ten hold roughly 3%. Sequenced material: blood, either unsorted or a sorted T cell fraction (not recorded which). These receptors came from a female donor with ankylosing spondylitis or in good health (not recorded which). CDR3s include the opening cysteine and the closing phenylalanine or tryptophan. Fields, in order: J gene, V gene, D gene, clone size, CDR3 DNA, CDR3 protein. A D gene is named only where the DNA matches it firmly. Rows give clone size only sometimes, using once, few, many, or a class for an expanded clone.

TRBJ2-1 TRBV10-3 TRBD2 many TGTGCCATCAGTGAGACTGTAGCGGGAGGGTATAATGAGCAGTTCTTC CAISETVAGGYNEQFF
TRBJ2-3 TRBV28 . few TGTGCCAGCACCCGAAACGGGGGTCGCACAGATACGCAGTATTTT CASTRNGGRTDTQYF
TRBJ2-1 TRBV7-6 . many TGTGCCAGCAGCTTAGGTACAGGGATCAACAATGAGCAGTTCTTC CASSLGTGINNEQFF
TRBJ1-2 TRBV20-1 . . TGCAGTGCTAGAGATCGCAGTGGGGGGGCTGGGGGCTACACCTTC CSARDRSGGAGGYTF
TRBJ2-2 TRBV29-1 . many TGCAGCGCCTTCACCGGGGAGCTGTTTTTT CSAFTGELFF
TRBJ1-4 TRBV3-1 . . TGTGCCAGCAGCCAACCCGAGAGGTACGAAAAACTGTTTTTT CASSQPERYEKLFF
TRBJ1-2 TRBV6-6 . . TGTGCCAGCAGTTACGAGAGAAACTATGGCTACACCTTC CASSYERNYGYTF
TRBJ2-3 TRBV12-3/TRBV12-4 . many TGTGCCAGCAGCGCTAGCACAGATACGCAGTATTTT CASSASTDTQYF
TRBJ2-2 TRBV5-1 TRBD1 . TGCGCCAGCAGCTTGGGGGACAGGGTTGACACCGGGGAGCTGTTTTTT CASSLGDRVDTGELFF
TRBJ2-2 TRBV5-5 . . TGTGCCAGCAGCTTGGTGGCTGATACCGGGGAGCTGTTTTTT CASSLVADTGELFF
TRBJ1-1 TRBV5-6 TRBD1 few TGTGCCAGCAGCCTCGGACAGGGTCCCACTGAAGCTTTCTTT CASSLGQGPTEAFF
TRBJ2-3 TRBV5-4 TRBD1 many TGTGCCAGCAGCCACCCGGGACAGGGGGCAGATACGCAGTATTTT CASSHPGQGADTQYF
TRBJ1-3 TRBV12-3/TRBV12-4 . . TGTGCCAGCAGCTTTAGCGGAGCTGGAAACACCATATATTTT CASSFSGAGNTIYF